These 14 T cell receptor beta chains were all obtained from the same sample, sequenced in a study of shared clonotypes between healthy human individuals. TCRdb's table, derived via immunoSEQ multiplex PCR, lists solely in-frame clones and lacks some. The repertoire holds about 2.4 million clones, 93% seen once, with approximately 0.37% in the top ten. The source material was naive CD4+ T cells from PBMCs. Subset denoted: CD45RA+ positively selected. The receptors were gathered from a man aged 18 to 29 in good health. Some clones in this sample may be carry-over from other donors' samples.

For this clone: This same CDR3 is encoded by further DNA sequences in the sample. The V call is TRBV4-1, the J call TRBJ2-7; 11 bases are shared with TRBD2. V trimming: 1 base; J trimming: 3 bases; junction bases outside the gene matches: 2. CDR3 size: 15 residues. Germline V gene data show CDR1 as MGHRA and CDR2 as YSYEKL. CDR3 in DNA: TGCGCCAGCAGCCAAGCCGGGACTAGCGGCTACGAGCAGTACTTC. Protein: CASSQAGTSGYEQYF.

The V call is TRBV5-4, the J call TRBJ1-2, with TRBD1 matching 8 bases. This CDR3 spans 15 amino acids. CDR1 is SGHNT, CDR2 YYREEE, per germline (reference sequence). Trimming at V came to 0 bases and at J to 5 bases, leaving 6 bases not matched to a gene. The CDR3 region is CASSLVAGGAYGYTF. Written as DNA, the CDR3 is TGTGCCAGCAGCTTGGTGGCAGGGGGCGCGTATGGCTACACCTTC.

This chain links TRBV5-1 with TRBJ2-3; D possibly corresponds to TRBD1 (5 bases). Trimming shortened V by 3 bases and J by 10 bases, and 15 bases separated the two germline ends. Germline lookup yields CDR1 SGHRS and CDR2 YFSETQ. CDR3 length equals 13 residues. DNA for the CDR3: TGCGCCAGCAGCTCAAACCTACAGGATCCGCAGTATTTT. Protein: CASSSNLQDPQYF. Based on the CDR3 plus reference TRBV5-1 and TRBJ2-3, the full variable domain is KAGVTQTPRYLIKTRGQQVTLSCSPISGHRSVSWYQQTPGQGLQFLFEYFSETQRNKGNFPGRFSGRQFSNSRSEMNVSTLELGDSALYLCASSSNLQDPQYFGPGTRLTVL.

A single count supports this clone. V and J are TRBV5-1 and TRBJ2-1; the D is unclear. CDR3 length: 11 amino acids. Germline CDR1 and CDR2: SGHRS and YFSETQ. V was clipped by 1 base and J by 8 bases, with 4 bases between them. The CDR3 DNA reads TGCGCCAGCAGCTTGACTGATGAGCAGTTCTTC. Residues: CASSLTDEQFF.

The gene calls are TRBV6-5 and TRBJ1-2, with D maybe TRBD1 (6 bases). Germline values: CDR1 MNHEY, CDR2 SVGAGI. V was shortened by 8 bases and J by 8 bases, with 21 bases between the two germline ends. The CDR3 spans 14 residues. In DNA form, the CDR3 reads TGTGCCAGCCGACCCGGGGGCTCGTCGAGAGGCTACACCTTC. This encodes CASRPGGSSRGYTF.

The V gene is TRBV28, the J gene TRBJ2-5; TRBD2 is a possible D gene (5 bases). In germline, CDR1 is MDHEN, CDR2 SYDVKM. CDR3 length: 14 amino acids. The V end lost 6 bases, the J end lost 5 bases, and 16 bases lay between the germline ends. CDR3 coding DNA: TGTGCCAGCAGCCTGGACTTACGATTTGAGACCCAGTACTTC. Translating gives CASSLDLRFETQYF.

The rearrangement links TRBV27 to TRBJ2-6, with D hard to call. V was trimmed by 6 bases and J by 2 bases, leaving 8 bases between them. The CDR3 sequence is 14 residues long. CDR1 is MNHEY and CDR2 is SMNVEV in the germline V gene (reference sequence). CDR3: CASRRAAGANVLTF. CDR3 nucleotides: TGTGCCAGCAGAAGGGCAGCTGGGGCCAACGTCCTGACTTTC.

This rearrangement joins TRBV28 to TRBJ2-7; D is possibly TRBD1 or TRBD2 (5 bases each). This CDR3 region has 13 residues. Germline V CDR1 and CDR2: MDHEN, SYDVKM. V was cut by 5 bases and J by 9 bases, with 17 bases left in between. The DNA of the CDR3 is TGTGCCAGCAGTCCCGGGACGGCTCTTGTGCAGTACTTC. It encodes CASSPGTALVQYF.

The chain couples TRBV6-5 to TRBJ1-1; D not certain. The germline V gene has CDR1 MNHEY and CDR2 SVGAGI. Deletions cut 5 bases from V and 8 bases from J, with 12 bases between. The CDR3 is 12 residues long. The CDR3 DNA reads as TGTGCCAGCAGTGACGCTGGCCTAGAAGCTTTCTTT. It translates to CASSDAGLEAFF.

The J gene is TRBJ1-1, the V gene TRBV19, with D unclear. V lost 9 bases and J lost 5, with 19 bases in between. The CDR3 is made up of 14 amino acids. Germline assignment: CDR1 LNHDA and CDR2 SQIVND (reference sequence). DNA for the CDR3: TGTGCCAGCCTCGATCCCGGCCGGAGGACTGAAGCTTTCTTT. Translated, it gives CASLDPGRRTEAFF.

A single count supports this clone. The genes are TRBV9 and TRBJ1-2; the D is unclear. The germline V gene has CDR1 SGDLS and CDR2 YYNGEE. V was trimmed by 4 bases and J by 4 bases, leaving 14 bases between them. The length of the CDR3 is 14 residues. The chain's CDR3 is CASSPRTGSYGYTF. The CDR3 coding sequence is TGTGCCAGCAGCCCACGGACGGGGAGCTATGGCTACACCTTC.

This chain links TRBV29-1 with TRBJ1-1, with D possibly TRBD1 on 5 matching bases. V dropped 4 bases and J dropped 5 bases, with 17 bases sitting between them. CDR3 size: 14 residues. Germline CDR1 is SQVTM and CDR2 is ANQGSEA. CDR3 sequence reads: CSVAKQGLGTEAFF. The CDR3 nucleotides are TGCAGCGTTGCAAAGCAGGGACTAGGGACTGAAGCTTTCTTT.

The V call is TRBV15, the J call TRBJ1-4; D gene uncertain. Trimming took off 3 bases at V and 5 bases at J, with 13 bases between the two ends. Germline values: CDR1 LNHNV, CDR2 YYDKDF (reference sequence). The CDR3 covers 15 residues. DNA for the CDR3: TGTGCCACCAGCAGCGAAAGGACGGAAAATGAAAAACTGTTTTTT. It translates to CATSSERTENEKLFF.

The chain uses TRBV28 and TRBJ2-1; 9 bases are a match to TRBD1. This CDR3 comprises 17 residues. V was pared by 6 bases and J by 1 base, with 10 bases of the junction left unmatched. Germline V CDR1 and CDR2: MDHEN, SYDVKM. The CDR3 spells CASSTYSGTGSYNEQFF. CDR3 DNA sequence: TGTGCCAGCAGCACCTACTCCGGGACAGGGTCCTACAATGAGCAGTTCTTC.